This T cell receptor beta chain emerged from a study of cytomegalovirus exposure and HLA in healthy donors. Primers: 60 Vbeta forward and 13 Jbeta reverse. Sequencing used immunoSEQ multiplex PCR; TCRdb keeps in-frame clones, though not all of them. The sample has 150,000 to 200,000 clones, roughly 79% seen once; the top ten hold about 7.4%. Study findings and constraints: No immune exposure information besides CMV serostatus was available. Later on, an analysis found that several of the most significant clusters appeared to be linked to common viral pathogens, which included parvovirus B19. Productive status was seen about 90% or about 30% of the time for most TCR beta V segments in an earlier analysis.

V lost 0 bases and J 2 bases, leaving 16 bases between the germline ends. The CDR3 is 18 amino acids. The V gene's germline CDR1 is LGHNT and CDR2 FRNRAP. On this clone itself: Its antigen remains unidentified.

The TCR was taken from a male donor in good health and CMV-seropositive. The sequencing input was PBMCs. The rearrangement uses TRBV12-5 and TRBJ2-2; D might be TRBD1 (6 bases). In DNA form, the CDR3 reads TGTGCTAGTGGTTTGGTTTTGACTGGACAGAGAAACACCGGGGAGCTGTTTTTT. Protein: CASGLVLTGQRNTGELFF.